The 4 T cell receptor beta chains below come from one sample, sequenced in a study of shared clonotypes between healthy human individuals. TCRdb's copy holds only in-frame clones and misses some; the assay was immunoSEQ multiplex PCR. The table has roughly 2,500,000 clones, approximately 94% seen once. The sequenced sample consisted of naive CD4+ T cells from PBMCs. Described subset: CD45RA+ positively selected. Receptors originate from a young man in good health. Some clones in this sample may be carry-over from other donors' samples.

For the CDR3, the DNA is TGTGCCAGCAGCTTAGGTCAGGGGGCTTGGGAGACCCAGTACTTC. Its translation: CASSLGQGAWETQYF. The rearrangement uses TRBV7-2 and TRBJ2-5; 8 positions agree with TRBD1. The germline gives CDR1 SGHTA, CDR2 FQGNSA. This CDR3 has 15 residues. Losses at the gene ends were 1 base for V and 5 bases for J; bases not matched to a gene: 6.

A note on this clone: The same CDR3 arises from other DNA sequences in this sample as well. The chain is built from TRBV9 and TRBJ2-1; D may be TRBD1 or TRBD2 (5 bases each). The germline CDR1 and CDR2 sequences are SGDLS and YYNGEE. This CDR3 comprises 13 residues. Trimming took 0 bases from V and 9 from J, leaving 10 bases between them. In nucleotides, the CDR3 is TGTGCCAGCAGCGTAGTAGGGGCGGGTGAGCAGTTCTTC. This gives the protein CASSVVGAGEQFF. Variable domain in full (rest from reference TRBV9 and TRBJ2-1): DSGVTQTPKHLITATGQRVTLRCSPRSGDLSVYWYQQSLDQGLQFLIQYYNGEERAKGNILERFSAQQFPDLHSELNLSSLELGDSALYFCASSVVGAGEQFFGPGTRLTVL.

V and J are TRBV19 and TRBJ2-7, with D unresolved. V was shortened by 6 bases and J by 4 bases, with 7 bases between the two germline ends. This CDR3 has 11 amino acids. CDR1 LNHDA and CDR2 SQIVND come from the germline V gene (reference sequence). The CDR3 DNA reads as TGTGCCAGTAGAGGGCAGTACGAGCAGTACTTC. It codes for CASRGQYEQYF. Full variable domain (missing parts from reference TRBV19 and TRBJ2-7): DGGITQSPKYLFRKEGQNVTLSCEQNLNHDAMYWYRQDPGQGLRLIYYSQIVNDFQKGDIAEGYSVSREKKESFPLTVTSAQKNPTAFYLCASRGQYEQYFGPGTRLTVT.

This clone has a handful of counts. At the DNA level, this CDR3 is encoded by other sequences in the same sample as well. J is TRBJ2-1 and V is TRBV2; D is undetermined. Germline loops: CDR1 SNHLY, CDR2 FYNNEI. The CDR3 has 11 amino acids. V was trimmed by 3 bases and J by 3 bases, leaving 0 bases between them. The CDR3 DNA sequence: TGTGCCAGCAGTGACTACAATGAGCAGTTCTTC. Its protein is CASSDYNEQFF.